This T cell receptor beta chain was sequenced in a study of blood T cell repertoires in COVID-19. Study in general: COVID-19 samples collected from the United States, Italy and Spain covered acute and convalescent phases.

Details on this clone: This clone may be a read error of a much larger clone one base away. Other DNA sequences in the sample encode the same CDR3.

Germline loops: CDR1 LGHDT, CDR2 YNNKEL (reference sequence). Trimming cost V 1 base and J 4 bases; bases outside gene matches: 7. CDR3 length equals 15 residues. Per the original methods: Cell counts per sample came from amplifying reference gene primers. The table came from immunoSEQ multiplex PCR; TCRdb's copy has only in-frame clones and leaves some out. The DNA gave D and trimming, while V, J and clone size come from that table. This repertoire shows tens of thousands of clones, around 86% found once; its top ten account for roughly 1%. The chain couples TRBV3-1 (or the pseudogene TRBV3-2) to TRBJ2-7; 7 nucleotides align to TRBD1. The source material was peripheral blood. The clonotype originates from a man between 65 and 85 years old with acute or convalescent COVID-19. The DNA for the CDR3 is TGTGCCAGCAGCCAAGGTGGGACAGCAAGTTACGAGCAGTACTTC. Its protein is CASSQGGTASYEQYF.